This passage covers 13 T cell receptor beta chains from one sample sequenced in a study of T cells in Graves' hyperthyroidism and ophthalmopathy. TCR beta CDR3 regions were amplified from RNA. First-round RT-PCR targeting the TCR CDR3 was performed with the HTBI primer set. TCRdb re-called the multiplex PCR reads through MiXCR, storing one row per CDR3 protein. Here the sample spans about 260,000 distinct CDR3 sequences, 20% to 25% being singletons. Sequencing was carried out using blood. The receptors shown here come from a man aged 30 to 39 with Graves' ophthalmopathy.

This clonotype has only a few counts. The V and J genes are TRBV28 and TRBJ2-2, with TRBD1 as a possible D gene (6 bases). Germline V gene sequence: CDR1 MDHEN, CDR2 SYDVKM. V lost 3 bases, J lost 5 bases, and 13 bases lay in between. This CDR3 is built from 15 residues. The DNA of the CDR3 is TGTGCCAGCAGTTTGGCCAGGGGCCGAACCGGGGAGCTGTTTTTT. Translating gives CASSLARGRTGELFF.

This clonotype was seen more than once but under ten times. CDR3 nucleotides: TGCAGCGTTAACAGGGGGGGGACTGAAGCTTTCTTT. Protein: CSVNRGGTEAFF. The gene calls are TRBV29-1 and TRBJ1-1; 8 bases map to TRBD1. Germline V gives CDR1 SQVTM, CDR2 ANQGSEA. The CDR3 runs 12 residues. The V segment lost 5 bases and the J segment 5 bases; nucleotides outside the gene matches: 4.

This chain uses TRBV24-1 with TRBJ2-1, with 12 bases aligning to TRBD1. Germline CDR1 reads KGHDR; CDR2 reads SFDVKD. J gave up 5 bases and V 7 bases, and 14 bases lay outside the gene matches. The CDR3 extends over 18 amino acids. In DNA form, the CDR3 reads TGTGCCACCAGGGGAACCCCCGGGACAGGGGGCATCCACAATGAGCAGTTCTTC. Its protein is CATRGTPGTGGIHNEQFF.

This clonotype was observed at least ten times. This chain links TRBV20-1 with TRBJ2-3; 7 nucleotides align to TRBD2. Germline V gene lookup returns CDR1 DFQATT and CDR2 SNEGSKA (reference sequence). The CDR3 has 15 amino acids. The V and J ends lost 5 bases and 4 bases, in that order; junction bases with no gene match: 12. DNA for the CDR3: TGCAGTGCTCCAACTAGCGCCCAAGGGGCAGATACGCAGTATTTT. It codes for CSAPTSAQGADTQYF.

The V and J genes are TRBV6-5 and TRBJ2-5; tentative D call: TRBD2 (7 bases). The V end was cut by 2 bases, the J end by 6 bases, with 13 bases between. Germline V gene data show CDR1 as MNHEY and CDR2 as SVGAGI. The CDR3 contains 14 residues. The CDR3 DNA is TGTGCCAGCAGTTACGCTCGGGGGGCAAAGACCCAGTACTTC. Protein sequence: CASSYARGAKTQYF.

This clonotype was recorded many times. V usage is TRBV2 and J usage is TRBJ1-5; 9 bases match TRBD1. Germline CDR1 reads SNHLY; CDR2 reads FYNNEI. The J segment lost 3 bases and the V segment lost 7 bases, leaving 7 bases of the junction unmatched. This CDR3 comprises 15 residues. The CDR3 protein is CASNPDRGANQPQHF. DNA for the CDR3: TGTGCCAGCAACCCCGACAGGGGGGCCAATCAGCCCCAGCATTTT.

This clonotype was detected only a few times. The chain employs TRBV19 and TRBJ1-5; D gene ambiguous. The germline V and J ends were trimmed by 2 bases and 3 bases, with 11 bases remaining between them. This CDR3 has 15 amino acids. Germline V gives CDR1 LNHDA, CDR2 SQIVND (reference sequence). For the CDR3, the DNA is TGTGCCAGTAGTATAAGGCCGTGGCCCAATCAGCCCCAGCATTTT. Its translation: CASSIRPWPNQPQHF. The whole variable domain, remainder taken from reference TRBV19 and TRBJ1-5, is DGGITQSPKYLFRKEGQNVTLSCEQNLNHDAMYWYRQDPGQGLRLIYYSQIVNDFQKGDIAEGYSVSREKKESFPLTVTSAQKNPTAFYLCASSIRPWPNQPQHFGDGTRLSIL.

This clonotype was counted ten times or more. V usage is TRBV11-3 and J usage is TRBJ2-1; D is unclear. Germline V CDR1 and CDR2: SGHNT, YENEEA. This CDR3 is built from 12 residues. V lost 2 bases and J 5 bases, leaving 4 bases between the germline ends. The CDR3 nucleotides read TGTGCCAGCAGCTTAATCGACAATGAGCAGTTCTTC. Translation: CASSLIDNEQFF.

This clonotype was recorded a few times. The chain combines TRBV7-9 with TRBJ2-5; D not resolved. This CDR3 comprises 16 residues. Germline CDR1 is SEHNR and CDR2 is FQNEAQ (reference sequence). Trimming took off 1 base at V and 5 bases at J, with 17 bases between the two ends. Here the CDR3 DNA reads TGTGCCAGCAGCTTAGATAGGACGGGCGTCTGGGAGACCCAGTACTTC. Translation: CASSLDRTGVWETQYF.

This chain connects TRBV7-9 to TRBJ1-1, with D perhaps TRBD1 (5 bases). This CDR3 has 17 amino acids. Germline lookup yields CDR1 SEHNR and CDR2 FQNEAQ (reference sequence). V lost 5 bases and J 3 bases, leaving 22 bases between the germline ends. The CDR3 region is CASSQGVQGKIDTEAFF. The CDR3 nucleotides read TGTGCCAGCAGCCAAGGAGTCCAGGGAAAAATCGACACTGAAGCTTTCTTT.

V is TRBV5-5 and J is TRBJ2-1; D is perhaps TRBD2 (5 bases). Trimming took 4 bases from V and 7 from J, leaving 15 bases between them. This CDR3 contains 14 residues. In germline, CDR1 is SGHKS, CDR2 YYEKEE (reference sequence). The CDR3 here is CASSRESSLNEQFF. CDR3 nucleotides: TGTGCCAGCAGCAGGGAGTCTAGCCTAAATGAGCAGTTCTTC. The whole variable domain, filled in from reference TRBV5-5 and TRBJ2-1, reads DAGVTQSPTHLIKTRGQQVTLRCSPISGHKSVSWYQQVLGQGPQFIFQYYEKEERGRGNFPDRFSARQFPNYSSELNVNALLLGDSALYLCASSRESSLNEQFFGPGTRLTVL.

The V call is TRBV6-6, the J call TRBJ1-1; D unresolved. The V gene's germline CDR1 is MNHNY and CDR2 SVGAGI (reference sequence). This CDR3 is built from 13 residues. The V and J ends lost 2 bases and 3 bases respectively, with 7 bases between them. The CDR3 DNA reads TGTGCCAGCAGTTACCGCCGAGACACTGAAGCTTTCTTT. It specifies CASSYRRDTEAFF.

This clonotype was found many times. The genes are TRBV11-2 and TRBJ2-3; D may correspond to TRBD1 or TRBD2 (6 bases each). There are 16 residues in the CDR3. Germline V lookup: CDR1 SGHAT, CDR2 FQNNGV. V lost 8 bases and J 2 bases, leaving 20 bases between the germline ends. The CDR3: CASWVGGGRVTDTQYF. In DNA form, the CDR3 reads TGTGCCAGCTGGGTTGGAGGGGGTAGGGTCACAGATACGCAGTATTTT.